This section outlines one TCR beta chain sequence together with its context. These data originate in a study of shared clonotypes between healthy human individuals. Produced via immunoSEQ multiplex PCR; TCRdb's table is partial and in-frame only. The sample lists some 1 million clones, 75% occurring once. The sequencing sample was made of memory CD4+ T cells sorted from blood. The subset was: CD45RA-negative fraction. This sequence was found in a man between 18 and 35 years old in good health.

The CDR3 sequence is CASSLALGRVAFF. In DNA form, the CDR3 reads TGTGCCAGCAGCTTAGCGCTCGGGCGTGTAGCTTTCTTT. This chain uses TRBV7-9 with TRBJ1-1; no firm D call. The germline V and J ends were trimmed by 0 bases and 10 bases, with 12 bases remaining between them. Germline V gene sequence: CDR1 SEHNR, CDR2 FQNEAQ (reference sequence). The CDR3 is 13 amino acids.